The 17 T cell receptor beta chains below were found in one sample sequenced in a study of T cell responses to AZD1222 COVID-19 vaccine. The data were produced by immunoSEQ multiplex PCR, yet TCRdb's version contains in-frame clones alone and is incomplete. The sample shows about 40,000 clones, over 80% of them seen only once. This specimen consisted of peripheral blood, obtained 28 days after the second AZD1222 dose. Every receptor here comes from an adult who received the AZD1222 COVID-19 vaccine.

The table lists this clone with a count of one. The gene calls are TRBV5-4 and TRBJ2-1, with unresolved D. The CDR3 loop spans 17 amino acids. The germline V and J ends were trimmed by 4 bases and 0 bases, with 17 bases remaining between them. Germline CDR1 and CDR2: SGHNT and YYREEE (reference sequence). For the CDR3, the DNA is TGTGCCAGCAGCCCCGCTGACCGGTCTCCCTCCTACAATGAGCAGTTCTTC. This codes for CASSPADRSPSYNEQFF.

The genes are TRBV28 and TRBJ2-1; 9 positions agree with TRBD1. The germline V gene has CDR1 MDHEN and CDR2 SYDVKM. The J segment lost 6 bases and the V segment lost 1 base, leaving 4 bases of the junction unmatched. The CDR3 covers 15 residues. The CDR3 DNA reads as TGTGCCAGCAGTTTATCCGGGACAGGGACCAATGAGCAGTTCTTC. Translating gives CASSLSGTGTNEQFF.

The CDR3 reads CASSRPGVAYGYTF. In nucleotides, the CDR3 is TGTGCCAGCAGTCGCCCCGGGGTGGCGTACGGCTACACCTTC. The chain combines TRBV6-5 with TRBJ1-2; no clear D. Germline V lookup: CDR1 MNHEY, CDR2 SVGAGI. The V and J ends lost 5 bases and 8 bases respectively, with 18 bases between them. This CDR3 comprises 14 residues.

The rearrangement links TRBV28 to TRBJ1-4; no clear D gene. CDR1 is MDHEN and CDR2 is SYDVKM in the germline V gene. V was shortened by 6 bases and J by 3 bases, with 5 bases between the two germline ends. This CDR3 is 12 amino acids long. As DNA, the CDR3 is TGTGCCAGCAGCCTTCCTAATGAAAAACTGTTTTTT. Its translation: CASSLPNEKLFF. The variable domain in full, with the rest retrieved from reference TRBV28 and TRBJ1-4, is DVKVTQSSRYLVKRTGEKVFLECVQDMDHENMFWYRQDPGLGLRLIYFSYDVKMKEKGDIPEGYSVSREKKERFSLILESASTNQTSMYLCASSLPNEKLFFGSGTQLSVL.

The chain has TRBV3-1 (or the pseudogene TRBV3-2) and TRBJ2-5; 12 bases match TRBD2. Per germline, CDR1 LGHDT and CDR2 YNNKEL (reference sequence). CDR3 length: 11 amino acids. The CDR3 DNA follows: TGTTCTAGCGGGGGGGGTGAGACCCAGTACTTC. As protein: CSSGGGETQYF.

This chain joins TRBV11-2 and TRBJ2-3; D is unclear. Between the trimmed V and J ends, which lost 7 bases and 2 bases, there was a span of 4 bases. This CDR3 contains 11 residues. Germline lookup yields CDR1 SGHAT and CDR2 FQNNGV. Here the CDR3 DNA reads TGTGCCAGCACTGACACAGATACGCAGTATTTT. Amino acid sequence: CASTDTDTQYF. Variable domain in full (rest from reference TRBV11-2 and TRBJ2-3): EAGVAQSPRYKIIEKRQSVAFWCNPISGHATLYWYQQILGQGPKLLIQFQNNGVVDDSQLPKDRFSAERLKGVDSTLKIQPAKLEDSAVYLCASTDTDTQYFGPGTRLTVL.

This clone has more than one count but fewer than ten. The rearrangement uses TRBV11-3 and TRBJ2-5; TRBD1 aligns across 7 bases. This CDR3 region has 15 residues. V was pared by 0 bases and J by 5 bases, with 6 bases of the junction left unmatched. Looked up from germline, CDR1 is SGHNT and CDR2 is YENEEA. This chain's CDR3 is CASSLEGGNTETQYF. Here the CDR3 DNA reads TGTGCCAGCAGCTTAGAAGGGGGCAATACGGAGACCCAGTACTTC.

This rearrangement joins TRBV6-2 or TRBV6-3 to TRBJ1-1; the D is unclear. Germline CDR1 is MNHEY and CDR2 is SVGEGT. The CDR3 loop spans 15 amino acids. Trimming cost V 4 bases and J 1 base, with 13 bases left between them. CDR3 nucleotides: TGTGCCAGCAGTTCCCCCGGACGGTGGAACACTGAAGCTTTCTTT. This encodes CASSSPGRWNTEAFF.

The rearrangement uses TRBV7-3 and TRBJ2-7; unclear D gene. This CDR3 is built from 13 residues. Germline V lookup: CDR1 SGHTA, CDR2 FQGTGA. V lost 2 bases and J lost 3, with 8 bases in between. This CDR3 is CASSLGPHYEQYF. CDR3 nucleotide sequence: TGTGCCAGCAGCTTAGGACCCCACTACGAGCAGTACTTC.

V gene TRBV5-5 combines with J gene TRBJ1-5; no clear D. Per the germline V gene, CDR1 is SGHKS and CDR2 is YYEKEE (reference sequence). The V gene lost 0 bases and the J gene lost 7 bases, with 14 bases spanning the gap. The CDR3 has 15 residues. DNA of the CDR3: TGTGCCAGCAGCTTGGCCGTAGGGCACCGGCAGCCCCAGCATTTT. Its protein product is CASSLAVGHRQPQHF.

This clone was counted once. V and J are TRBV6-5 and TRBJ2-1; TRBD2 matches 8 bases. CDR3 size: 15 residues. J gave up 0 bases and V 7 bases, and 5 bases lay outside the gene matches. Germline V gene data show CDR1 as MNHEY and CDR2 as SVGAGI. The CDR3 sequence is CASNHGGGSYNEQFF. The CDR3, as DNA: TGTGCCAGCAACCACGGGGGGGGCTCCTACAATGAGCAGTTCTTC.

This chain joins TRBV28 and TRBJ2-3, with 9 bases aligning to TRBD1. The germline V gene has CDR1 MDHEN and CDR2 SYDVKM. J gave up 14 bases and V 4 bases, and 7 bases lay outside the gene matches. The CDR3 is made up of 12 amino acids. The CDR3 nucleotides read TGTGCCAGCAGTTACGGTACAGGGGGCAGGTATTTT. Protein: CASSYGTGGRYF. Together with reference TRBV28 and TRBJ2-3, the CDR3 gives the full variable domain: DVKVTQSSRYLVKRTGEKVFLECVQDMDHENMFWYRQDPGLGLRLIYFSYDVKMKEKGDIPEGYSVSREKKERFSLILESASTNQTSMYLCASSYGTGGRYFGPGTRLTVL.

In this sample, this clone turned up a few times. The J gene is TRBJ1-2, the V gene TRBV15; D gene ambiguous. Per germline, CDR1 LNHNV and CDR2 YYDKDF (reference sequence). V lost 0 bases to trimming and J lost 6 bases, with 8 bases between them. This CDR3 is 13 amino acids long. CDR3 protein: CATSRDMGDGYTF. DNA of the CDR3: TGTGCCACCAGCAGAGATATGGGAGATGGCTACACCTTC. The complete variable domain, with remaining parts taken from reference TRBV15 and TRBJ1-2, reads DAMVIQNPRYQVTQFGKPVTLSCSQTLNHNVMYWYQQKSSQAPKLLFHYYDKDFNNEADTPDNFQSRRPNTSFCFLDIRSPGLGDTAMYLCATSRDMGDGYTFGSGTRLTVV.

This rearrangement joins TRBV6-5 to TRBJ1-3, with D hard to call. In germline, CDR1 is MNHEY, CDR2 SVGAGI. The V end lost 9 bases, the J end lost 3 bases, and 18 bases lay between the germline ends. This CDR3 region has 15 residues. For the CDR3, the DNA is TGTGCCAGATCCCACTCGCGGCAAATTGGAAACACCATATATTTT. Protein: CARSHSRQIGNTIYF.

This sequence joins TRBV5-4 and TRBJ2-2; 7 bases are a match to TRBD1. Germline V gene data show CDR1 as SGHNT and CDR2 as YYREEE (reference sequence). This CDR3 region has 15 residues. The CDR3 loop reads CALQQQGGWTGELFF. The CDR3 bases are TGTGCGCTGCAGCAGCAAGGGGGCTGGACCGGGGAGCTGTTTTTT.

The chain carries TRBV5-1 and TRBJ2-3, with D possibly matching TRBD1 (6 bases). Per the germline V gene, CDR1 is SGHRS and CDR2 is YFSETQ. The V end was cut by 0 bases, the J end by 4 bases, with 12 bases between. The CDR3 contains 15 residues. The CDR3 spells CASSLEGVPPDTQYF. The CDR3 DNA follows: TGCGCCAGCAGCTTGGAGGGGGTCCCCCCAGATACGCAGTATTTT. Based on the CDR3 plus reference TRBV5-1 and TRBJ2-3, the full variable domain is KAGVTQTPRYLIKTRGQQVTLSCSPISGHRSVSWYQQTPGQGLQFLFEYFSETQRNKGNFPGRFSGRQFSNSRSEMNVSTLELGDSALYLCASSLEGVPPDTQYFGPGTRLTVL.

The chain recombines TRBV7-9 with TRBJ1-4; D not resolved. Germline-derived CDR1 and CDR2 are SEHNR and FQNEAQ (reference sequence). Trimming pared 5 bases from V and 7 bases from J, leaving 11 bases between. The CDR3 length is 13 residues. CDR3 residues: CASSGGVGEKLFF. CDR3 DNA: TGTGCCAGCAGCGGTGGGGTCGGTGAAAAACTGTTTTTT.